The 8 T cell receptor beta chains in this list originate from one sample, sequenced in a study of T cells expressing NK-cell markers. TCRdb reprocessed the 5' RACE reads, with one entry per CDR3 protein and no DNA. The sample totals 150,000 to 180,000 distinct CDR3 sequences. The sequencing sample was made of blood T cells: a sorted CD56 or NKG2C T cell subset, CD4+ or CD8+ T cells, or bulk PBMC T cells (not recorded which). The source of these receptors is a woman aged 45 to 65 in good health.

The genes are TRBV3-1 and TRBJ2-5; TCRdb's D call of TRBD1 is untestable without DNA. This CDR3 has 16 amino acids. Per germline, CDR1 LGHDT and CDR2 YNNKEL (reference sequence). CDR3 region: CASSQEWAGARETQYF.

This rearrangement joins TRBV7-9 to TRBJ2-1; TCRdb's D gene call, TRBD1, goes unchecked for lack of DNA. The CDR3 is 18 amino acids. In germline, CDR1 is SEHNR, CDR2 FQNEAQ (reference sequence). The CDR3 loop is CASSLEGLGDRAYNEQFF.

The chain employs TRBV15 and TRBJ2-1; the D call from TCRdb, TRBD2, cannot be confirmed without DNA. CDR1 and CDR2 from the germline V gene are LNHNV and YYDKDF (reference sequence). The CDR3 consists of 17 residues. The CDR3 sequence is CATSRGVRLAGDNEQFF.

This chain uses TRBV7-3 with TRBJ2-3; without DNA, the TCRdb call of TRBD2 cannot be checked. The CDR3 length is 14 residues. The germline CDR1 and CDR2 sequences are SGHTA and FQGTGA. CDR3 amino acids: CASSLGLITDTQYF.

The chain couples TRBV5-1 to TRBJ1-1. This CDR3 has 13 residues. Germline V gene data show CDR1 as SGHRS and CDR2 as YFSETQ. The CDR3 region is CASSPDADTEAFF.

The V call is TRBV27, the J call TRBJ2-5; TCRdb proposes TRBD2, but this gene call is untestable without DNA. This CDR3 is 15 amino acids long. Germline V gene lookup returns CDR1 MNHEY and CDR2 SMNVEV (reference sequence). CDR3 loop: CASSPLAGVYETQYF.

The gene calls are TRBV20-1 and TRBJ2-3. The germline CDR1 and CDR2 sequences are DFQATT and SNEGSKA (reference sequence). The CDR3 extends over 11 amino acids. The CDR3 here is CSARPEDTQYF.

The chain uses TRBV12-5 and TRBJ1-1; the TCRdb call, TRBD1, lacks DNA for checking. CDR1 is LGHNT, CDR2 FRNRAP, per germline. The CDR3 sequence is 16 residues long. CDR3 protein: CASGLASGGLNTEAFF.